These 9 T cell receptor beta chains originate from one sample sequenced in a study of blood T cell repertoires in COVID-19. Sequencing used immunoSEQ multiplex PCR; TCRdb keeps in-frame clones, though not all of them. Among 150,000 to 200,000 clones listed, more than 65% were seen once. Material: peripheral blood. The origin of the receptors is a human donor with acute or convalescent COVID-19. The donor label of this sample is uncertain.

The DNA for the CDR3 is TGTGCCAGCAGAGGACAGTACCAAGAGACCCAGTACTTC. Protein sequence: CASRGQYQETQYF. The chain joins TRBV27 to TRBJ2-5; tentative D call: TRBD1 (6 bases). V lost 6 bases to trimming and J lost 0 bases, with 8 bases between them. Germline V gene data show CDR1 as MNHEY and CDR2 as SMNVEV (reference sequence). CDR3 length: 13 residues.

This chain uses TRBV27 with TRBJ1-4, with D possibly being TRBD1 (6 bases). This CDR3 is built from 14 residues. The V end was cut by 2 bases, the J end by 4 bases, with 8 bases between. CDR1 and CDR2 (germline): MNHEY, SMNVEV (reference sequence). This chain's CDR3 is CASSLDRSNEKLFF. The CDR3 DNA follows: TGTGCCAGCAGTTTAGACAGGAGTAATGAAAAACTGTTTTTT. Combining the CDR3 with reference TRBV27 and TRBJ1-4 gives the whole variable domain EAQVTQNPRYLITVTGKKLTVTCSQNMNHEYMSWYRQDPGLGLRQIYYSMNVEVTDKGDVPEGYKVSRKEKRNFPLILESPSPNQTSLYFCASSLDRSNEKLFFGSGTQLSVL.

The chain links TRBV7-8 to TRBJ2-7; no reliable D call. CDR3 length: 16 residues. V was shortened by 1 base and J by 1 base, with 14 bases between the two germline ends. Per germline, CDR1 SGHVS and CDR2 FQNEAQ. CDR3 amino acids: CASSLESGFISYEQYF. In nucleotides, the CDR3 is TGTGCCAGCAGCTTAGAGTCAGGCTTCATTTCCTACGAGCAGTACTTC.

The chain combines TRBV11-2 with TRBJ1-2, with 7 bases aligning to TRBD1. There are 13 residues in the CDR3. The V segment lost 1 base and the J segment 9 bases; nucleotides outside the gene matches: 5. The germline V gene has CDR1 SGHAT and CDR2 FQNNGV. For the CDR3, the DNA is TGTGCCAGCAGCTTAGGACAGGGAGTTAGCTACACCTTC. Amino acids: CASSLGQGVSYTF.

The CDR3: CASSYEPQGNYGYTF. In DNA form, the CDR3 reads TGTGCCAGCAGTTACGAACCACAGGGAAACTATGGCTACACCTTC. This chain uses TRBV6-6 with TRBJ1-2, with D perhaps matching TRBD1 (6 bases). The CDR3 is 15 amino acids. Germline lookup yields CDR1 MNHNY and CDR2 SVGAGI (reference sequence). V was shortened by 2 bases and J by 2 bases, with 12 bases between the two germline ends.

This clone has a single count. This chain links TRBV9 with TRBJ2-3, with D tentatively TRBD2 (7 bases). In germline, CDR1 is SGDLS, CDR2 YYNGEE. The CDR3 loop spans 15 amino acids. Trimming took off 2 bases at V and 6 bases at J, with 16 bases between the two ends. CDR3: CASSVLEGGPDTQYF. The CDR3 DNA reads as TGTGCCAGCAGCGTCCTCGAGGGGGGGCCGGATACGCAGTATTTT.

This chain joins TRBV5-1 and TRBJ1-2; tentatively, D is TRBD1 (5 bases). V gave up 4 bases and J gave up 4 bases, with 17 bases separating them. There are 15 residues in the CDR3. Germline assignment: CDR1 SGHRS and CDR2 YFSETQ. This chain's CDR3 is CASSPGGTEVYGYTF. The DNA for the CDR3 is TGCGCCAGCAGCCCTGGAGGGACTGAAGTCTATGGCTACACCTTC.

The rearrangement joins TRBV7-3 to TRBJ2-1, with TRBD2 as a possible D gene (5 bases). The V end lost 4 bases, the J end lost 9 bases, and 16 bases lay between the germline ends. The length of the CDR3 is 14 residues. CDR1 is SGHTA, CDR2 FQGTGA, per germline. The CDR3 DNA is TGTGCCAGCAGCTCGAGACCCGGAGGCGGTGAGCAGTTCTTC. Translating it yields CASSSRPGGGEQFF.

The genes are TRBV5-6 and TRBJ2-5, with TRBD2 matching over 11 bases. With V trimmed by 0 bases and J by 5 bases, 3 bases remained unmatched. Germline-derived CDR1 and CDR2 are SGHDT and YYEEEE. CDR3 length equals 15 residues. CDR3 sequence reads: CASSLVAGGMETQYF. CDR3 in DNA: TGTGCCAGCAGCTTGGTAGCGGGAGGGATGGAGACCCAGTACTTC.